Sequencing of this TCR beta chain was carried out in a study of technical replicates of blood from several donors. Some clones are missing from TCRdb's copy, which holds only in-frame ones; the method was immunoSEQ multiplex PCR. The sample gives tens of thousands of clones, just under 95% of which show up once; 0.25% is in the top ten. The CDR3 covers 13 residues. Looked up from germline, CDR1 is MNHNS and CDR2 is SASEGT. The V end was cut by 4 bases, the J end by 1 base, with 7 bases between. This clone has only one observation. Specimen: T cells isolated from PBMCs. The sequence was obtained from a human donor in good health. The V gene is TRBV6-1, the J gene TRBJ2-5; D is perhaps TRBD2 (6 bases). The CDR3 DNA is TGTGCCAGCAGTGTGGGACTCCAAGAGACCCAGTACTTC. This sequence encodes CASSVGLQETQYF.